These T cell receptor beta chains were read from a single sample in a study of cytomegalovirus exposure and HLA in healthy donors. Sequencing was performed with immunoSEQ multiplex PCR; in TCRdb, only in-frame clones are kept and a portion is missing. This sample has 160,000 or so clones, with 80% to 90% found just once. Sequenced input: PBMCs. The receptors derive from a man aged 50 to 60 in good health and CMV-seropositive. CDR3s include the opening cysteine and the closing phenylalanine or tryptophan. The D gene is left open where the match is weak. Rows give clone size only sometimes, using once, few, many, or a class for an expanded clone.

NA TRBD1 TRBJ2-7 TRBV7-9 TGTGCCAGCAGCTTAGGCCAGGGACAGGTTTACGAGCAGTACTTC CASSLGQGQVYEQYF
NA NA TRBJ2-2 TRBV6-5 TGTGCCAGCAGCATCGACAGGTCCTTCACCGGGGAGCTGTTTTTT CASSIDRSFTGELFF
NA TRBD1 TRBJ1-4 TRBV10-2 TGCGCCAGCAGTGATGGACAGGTTAATGAAAAACTGTTTTTT CASSDGQVNEKLFF
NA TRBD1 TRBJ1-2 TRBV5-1 TGCGCCAGCAGCTCTCCGCAGAGACAGGGGGTCGCCTTC CASSSPQRQGVAF
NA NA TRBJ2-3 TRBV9 TGTGCCAGCAGCGGGGGTGGGACTAGCACAGATACGCAGTATTTT CASSGGGTSTDTQYF
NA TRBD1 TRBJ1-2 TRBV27 TGTGCCAGCAGTTTATTGGGACAGGGGGCTGGCTACACCTTC CASSLLGQGAGYTF
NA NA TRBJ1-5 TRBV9 TGTGCCAGCAGCGTAGGCCCCGTGGCAAATCAGCCCCAGCATTTT CASSVGPVANQPQHF
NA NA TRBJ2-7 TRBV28 TGTGCCAGCAGTGCCGACCGGGGAAAGCAGTACTTC CASSADRGKQYF
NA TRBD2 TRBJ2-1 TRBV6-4 TGTGCCAGCAGTGACCACCCATTACTAGCGGGAGGGTTCAATGAGCAGTTCTTC CASSDHPLLAGGFNEQFF
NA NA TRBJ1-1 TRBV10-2 TGCGCCAGCCTAGACCAACCTCCCGGGGCTTTCTTT CASLDQPPGAFF
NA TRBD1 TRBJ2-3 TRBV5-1 TGCGCCAGCAGCAATTCGGGACAGAGCACAGATACGCAGTATTTT CASSNSGQSTDTQYF
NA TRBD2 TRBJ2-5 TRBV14 TGTGCCAGCAGCCCTCGCCTAGCGGTATTTGGGACCCAGTACTTC CASSPRLAVFGTQYF
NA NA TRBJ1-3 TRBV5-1 TGCGCCAGCAGCTTGGGGGCCAACTCTGGAAACACCATATATTTT CASSLGANSGNTIYF
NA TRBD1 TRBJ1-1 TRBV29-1 TGCAGCGCCATGGGACAGATTTCTTTCTACATGAACACTGAAGCTTTCTTT CSAMGQISFYMNTEAFF
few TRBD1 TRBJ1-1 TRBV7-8 TGTGCCAGCAGCTCGGGACAGGTGATTCCTGAAGCTTTCTTT CASSSGQVIPEAFF
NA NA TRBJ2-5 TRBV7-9 TGTGCCAGCAGCCCGACTAGCCAAGAGACCCAGTACTTC CASSPTSQETQYF
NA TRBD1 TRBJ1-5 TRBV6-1 TGTGCCAGCAGGGGGGACAGCGATCAGCCCCAGCATTTT CASRGDSDQPQHF
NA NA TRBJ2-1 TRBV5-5 TGTGCCAGCAGCTCCAGGGTCAATGAGCAGTTCTTC CASSSRVNEQFF
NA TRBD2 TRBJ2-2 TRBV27 TGTGCCAGCAGTTTGATAGGGACTACCCCCACCGGGGAGCTGTTTTTT CASSLIGTTPTGELFF
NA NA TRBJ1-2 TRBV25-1 TGTGCCAGCAGTGAATATACAGGCTACACCTTC CASSEYTGYTF
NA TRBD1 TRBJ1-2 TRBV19 TGTGCCAGTAGTCCTCGGGACAGGGGGACCTATGGCTACACCTTC CASSPRDRGTYGYTF
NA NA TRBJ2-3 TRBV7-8 TGTGCCAGCAGCAAGGCGGGGTATACAGATACGCAGTATTTT CASSKAGYTDTQYF
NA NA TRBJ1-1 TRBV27 TGTGCCAGCAAGGACAATCTGAACACTGAAGCTTTCTTT CASKDNLNTEAFF
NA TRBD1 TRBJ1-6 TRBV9 TGTGCCAGCAGCGTAACAGGGGGCGCGGAATCACCCCTCCACTTT CASSVTGGAESPLHF
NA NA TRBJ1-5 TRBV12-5 TGTGCTAGTGGTTTCTCCGGGGGGATTGGTCAGCCCCAGCATTTT CASGFSGGIGQPQHF
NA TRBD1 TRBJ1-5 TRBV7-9 TGTGCCAGCAGCTCCTTAGGGGGCTATAGCAGTCAGCCCCAGCATTTT CASSSLGGYSSQPQHF
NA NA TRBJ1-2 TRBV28 TGTGCCAGCAGTTTAGTAACCAGGGAGGCCTATGGCTACACCTTC CASSLVTREAYGYTF
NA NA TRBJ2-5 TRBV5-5 TGTGCCAGCAGCTCAGGACAGCTCCAAGAGACCCAGTACTTC CASSSGQLQETQYF
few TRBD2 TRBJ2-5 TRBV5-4 TGTGCCAGCAGCTCCGCGGGGGGAGAGACCCAGTACTTC CASSSAGGETQYF
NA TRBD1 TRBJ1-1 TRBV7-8 TGTGCCAGCAGCTTCGAGACAGGGGGGAGCACTGAAGCTTTCTTT CASSFETGGSTEAFF
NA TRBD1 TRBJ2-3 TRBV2 TGTGCCAGTGAGGGGGCCGTTTCAGATACGCAGTATTTT CASEGAVSDTQYF
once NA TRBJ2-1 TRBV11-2 TGTGCCAGCAGGACCCGGAGGGGCGGGCAGTTCTTC CASRTRRGGQFF
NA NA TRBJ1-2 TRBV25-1 TGTGCCAGCAGGGGAGGGGATGGCTACACCTTC CASRGGDGYTF
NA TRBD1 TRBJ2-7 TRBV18 TGTGCCAGCTCACCATCGGGACAGGCGACTTCCTACGAGCAGTACTTC CASSPSGQATSYEQYF
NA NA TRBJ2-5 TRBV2 TGTGCCAGCAGTGAAGCACTAGGGCACCAAGAGACCCAGTACTTC CASSEALGHQETQYF
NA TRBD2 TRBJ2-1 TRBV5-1 TGCGCCAGCAGCTTGGGTCTTCTAGCGGGAGGCCGGGGGGAGCAGTTCTTC CASSLGLLAGGRGEQFF
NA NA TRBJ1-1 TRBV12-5 TGTGCTAGTGGCAGACAGTTGAACACTGAAGCTTTCTTT CASGRQLNTEAFF
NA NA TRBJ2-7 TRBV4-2 TGTGCCAGCAGCCAAGATACAGGCGGTCCCTACGAGCAGTACTTC CASSQDTGGPYEQYF
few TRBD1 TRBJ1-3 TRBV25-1 TGTGCCAGCAGCGCGGGACAGTTCTCTGGAAACACCATATATTTT CASSAGQFSGNTIYF
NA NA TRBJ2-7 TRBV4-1 TGCGCCAGCAGCCAAGAGGTAGCCAACCCATCCTACGAGCAGTACTTC CASSQEVANPSYEQYF
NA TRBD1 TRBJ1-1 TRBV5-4 TGTGCAGTCAGGGGGTGGGACACTGAAGCTTTCTTT CAVRGWDTEAFF
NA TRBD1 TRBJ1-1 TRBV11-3 TGTGCCAGCGGAAGACAGGGGCCGAACACTGAAGCTTTCTTT CASGRQGPNTEAFF
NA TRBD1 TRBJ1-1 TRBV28 TGTGCCAGCAGTTTGGTTGTGGGACAGGAATTTATGAACACTGAAGCTTTCTTT CASSLVVGQEFMNTEAFF
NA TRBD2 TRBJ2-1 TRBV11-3 TGTGCCAGCAGCATGGGACTAGGAGGTGAGCAGTTCTTC CASSMGLGGEQFF
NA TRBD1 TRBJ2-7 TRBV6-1 TGTGCCAGCACCCCCGCGGGACAGGGCCCCTACGAGCAGTACTTC CASTPAGQGPYEQYF
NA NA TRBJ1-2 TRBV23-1 TGCGCCAGCAACCAACAGTATGGCTACACCTTC CASNQQYGYTF
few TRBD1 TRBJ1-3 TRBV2 TGTGCCAGCACCAATAGGGACAGCTCTGGAAACACCATATATTTT CASTNRDSSGNTIYF
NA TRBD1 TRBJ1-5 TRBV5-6 TGTGCCAGCAGTTTGACAGGGGGAAAGGAGCCTCAGCATTTT CASSLTGGKEPQHF
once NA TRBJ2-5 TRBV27 TGTGCCAGCAGTTTCCTGGCGGGGTCGGGAGAGACCCAGTACTTC CASSFLAGSGETQYF
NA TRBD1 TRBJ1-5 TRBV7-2 TGTGCCAGCAGCCCGAGGGGAGACAGGGGGAGGATGGGTCAGCCCCAGCATTTT CASSPRGDRGRMGQPQHF
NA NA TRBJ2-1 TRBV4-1 TGCGCCAGCAGCCAAGATGGGCTAGCGATCAATGAGCAGTTCTTC CASSQDGLAINEQFF
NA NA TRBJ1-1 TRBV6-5 TGTGCCAGCAGTTACTCAACCCAAGGAGGGGCTGAAGCTTTCTTT CASSYSTQGGAEAFF
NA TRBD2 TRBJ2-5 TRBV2 TGTGCCAGCAGCTTGTTACCTTCGGGACTAGGGGAAGAGACCCAGTACTTC CASSLLPSGLGEETQYF
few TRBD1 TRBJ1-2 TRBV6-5 TGTGCCAGCAGTTGGGGACAGCCTAACTATGGCTACACCTTC CASSWGQPNYGYTF
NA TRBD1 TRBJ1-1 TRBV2 TGTGCCAGCAGTGAACCGGGACAGTACACTGAAGCTTTCTTT CASSEPGQYTEAFF
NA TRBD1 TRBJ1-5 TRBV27 TGTGCCAGCAGTCCAGACAGGGCCCTGAATCAGCCCCAGCATTTT CASSPDRALNQPQHF
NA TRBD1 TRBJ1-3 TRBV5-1 TGCGCCAGCAGCACGACAGGGGCCGGCTCTGGAAACACCATATATTTT CASSTTGAGSGNTIYF
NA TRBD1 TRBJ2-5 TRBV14 TGTGCCAGCAGCCAGGGCCCGGGACAGGGCCAAGAGACCCAGTACTTC CASSQGPGQGQETQYF
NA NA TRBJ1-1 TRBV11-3 TGTGCCAGCAGCCGACCCGGGGGGGAAGCTTTCTTT CASSRPGGEAFF
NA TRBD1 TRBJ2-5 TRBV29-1 TGCAGCGTTGGGACAGGGGCTGCGGAGACCCAGTACTTC CSVGTGAAETQYF